One and the same sample provided the 9 T cell receptor beta chains below, sequenced in a study of spatial heterogeneity in lung cancer. Noted time point: blood at routine non-recurrence follow-up after resection. Unsorted whole RNA of tumor, nontumor lung or frozen PBMC was sequenced. From the 5' RACE reads, TCRdb called clonotypes with MiXCR, one entry per CDR3 protein. The profile shows about 120,000 distinct CDR3 sequences, 12% of them singletons. The sample was PBMCs, taken at follow-up. These receptors were obtained from a male donor with early-stage non-small cell lung cancer.

The gene calls are TRBV4-2 and TRBJ2-7; 7 bases fit TRBD2. The trim removed 0 bases at V and 2 bases at J, leaving 1 base unmatched. The CDR3 contains 14 residues. Per the germline V gene, CDR1 is LGHNA and CDR2 is YNFKEQ. CDR3 sequence reads: CASSQDLAAYEQYF. The CDR3 DNA is TGTGCCAGCAGCCAAGATCTAGCGGCCTACGAGCAGTACTTC.

In this sample, this clonotype turned up many times. The rearrangement links TRBV20-1 to TRBJ2-3; D unclear. This CDR3 is built from 10 residues. With 6 bases removed from V and 4 bases from J, the gap between germline ends came to 5 bases. Germline V gives CDR1 DFQATT, CDR2 SNEGSKA (reference sequence). The DNA for the CDR3 is TGCAGTGCCCGCTCAGATACGCAGTATTTT. It specifies CSARSDTQYF.

The sample holds a few counts of this clonotype. J is TRBJ1-1 and V is TRBV28; 12 bases are shared with TRBD1. Trimming cost V 8 bases and J 4 bases; bases outside gene matches: 8. This CDR3 has 15 amino acids. The V gene's germline CDR1 is MDHEN and CDR2 SYDVKM. For the CDR3, the DNA is TGTGCCAGCCGGGGACAGGGGGCAATGGGCACTGAAGCTTTCTTT. This sequence encodes CASRGQGAMGTEAFF.

The table lists this clonotype with a few counts. The rearrangement joins TRBV28 to TRBJ2-7, with D maybe TRBD1 (6 bases). This CDR3 spans 15 amino acids. Trimming shortened V by 3 bases and J by 0 bases, and 12 bases separated the two germline ends. Germline loops: CDR1 MDHEN, CDR2 SYDVKM. The CDR3 nucleotides are TGTGCCAGCAGTTTCTTTTACAGGGACTCCTACGAGCAGTACTTC. Protein sequence: CASSFFYRDSYEQYF.

This clonotype was recorded a few times. The chain uses TRBV7-2 and TRBJ2-7; D might be TRBD1 (6 bases). The CDR3 loop spans 17 amino acids. Trimming shortened V by 5 bases and J by 3 bases, and 23 bases separated the two germline ends. CDR1 SGHTA and CDR2 FQGNSA come from the germline V gene. The CDR3 loop reads CASSPQQGTSIRYEQYF. CDR3 nucleotides: TGTGCCAGCAGCCCCCAGCAGGGGACCTCCATTCGCTACGAGCAGTACTTC.

This clonotype was seen a few times. The chain uses TRBV7-9 and TRBJ2-1; possible D gene TRBD2, 6 bases. This CDR3 has 16 residues. The V gene's germline CDR1 is SEHNR and CDR2 FQNEAQ (reference sequence). Trimming removed 4 bases at V and 9 bases at J, with 22 bases between. Written as DNA, the CDR3 is TGTGCCAGCAGCTCCCCGTCGTTATCCGGGAGCCGTGAGCAGTTCTTC. Translated, it gives CASSSPSLSGSREQFF.

In this sample, this clonotype is medium-sized. The genes are TRBV6-5 and TRBJ2-1; D tentatively reads TRBD1 or TRBD2 (5 bases each). Trimming shortened V by 4 bases and J by 6 bases, and 13 bases separated the two germline ends. The CDR3 covers 14 residues. Germline CDR1 reads MNHEY; CDR2 reads SVGAGI. The CDR3 DNA reads TGTGCCAGCAGTTTAGGGACCTTCCGCAATGAGCAGTTCTTC. It yields the protein CASSLGTFRNEQFF.

This clonotype has ten or more counts. This rearrangement joins TRBV20-1 to TRBJ1-2; D not resolved. This CDR3 has 10 residues. V was trimmed by 6 bases and J by 4 bases, leaving 6 bases between them. From germline, CDR1 is DFQATT and CDR2 SNEGSKA (reference sequence). The CDR3 sequence: CSASFYGYTF. Here the CDR3 DNA reads TGCAGTGCCAGCTTCTATGGCTACACCTTC.

This clonotype was picked up many times. This chain connects TRBV14 to TRBJ2-1, with D perhaps given as TRBD1 or TRBD2 (5 bases each). Germline V gives CDR1 SGHDN, CDR2 FVKESK. The CDR3 is 15 residues long. Trimming took 3 bases from V and 3 from J, leaving 12 bases between them. CDR3 protein: CASSQGPDLYNEQFF. The CDR3 region has the DNA TGTGCCAGCAGCCAGGGACCGGACCTCTACAATGAGCAGTTCTTC.